The 20 T cell receptor beta chains reported below all come from one sample, sequenced in a study of cytomegalovirus exposure and HLA in healthy donors. The PCR had 60 Vbeta and 13 Jbeta primers. Some clones are missing from TCRdb's copy, which holds only in-frame ones; the method was immunoSEQ multiplex PCR. Among around 30,000 clones listed, more than 75% were seen once. The sample comprised PBMCs. The receptor set was obtained from a boy under 18 in good health and CMV-seronegative.

This chain connects TRBV7-8 to TRBJ2-1; D gene ambiguous. V was clipped by 0 bases and J by 4 bases, with 10 bases between them. This CDR3 is 15 amino acids long. The germline CDR1 and CDR2 sequences are SGHVS and FQNEAQ. CDR3 sequence: CASSLAAAAYNEQFF. As DNA, the CDR3 is TGTGCCAGCAGCTTAGCGGCCGCGGCGTACAATGAGCAGTTCTTC.

This chain connects TRBV4-2 to TRBJ2-3, with D tentatively TRBD2 (5 bases). Germline V CDR1 and CDR2: LGHNA, YNFKEQ. CDR3 size: 14 residues. The V end was cut by 3 bases, the J end by 2 bases, with 9 bases between. The CDR3 protein is CASSQRDNTDTQYF. The DNA for the CDR3 is TGTGCCAGCAGCCAGAGGGATAACACAGATACGCAGTATTTT.

The chain is built from TRBV5-1 and TRBJ2-2, with 7 bases identical to TRBD1. Trimming at V came to 4 bases and at J to 6 bases, leaving 12 bases not matched to a gene. Germline loops: CDR1 SGHRS, CDR2 YFSETQ. The CDR3 contains 16 residues. CDR3 nucleotide sequence: TGCGCCAGCAGCCCAGATACGAGACAGGGTCCCGGGGAGCTGTTTTTT. It encodes CASSPDTRQGPGELFF.

The CDR3, as DNA: TGTGCCAGCAGTCCCAGGGGGGCTAATGAAAAACTGTTTTTT. Translated, it gives CASSPRGANEKLFF. The chain uses TRBV5-4 and TRBJ1-4; 7 bases line up with TRBD1. V lost 5 bases, J lost 3 bases, and 4 bases stayed unmatched. Germline V gene data show CDR1 as SGHNT and CDR2 as YYREEE (reference sequence). CDR3 length equals 14 residues.

J is TRBJ2-7 and V is TRBV4-3; D ambiguous. Trimming stripped 0 bases from V and 5 bases from J, with 11 bases between. The CDR3 contains 14 residues. Germline CDR1 LGHNA, CDR2 YSLEER. The CDR3 coding sequence is TGCGCCAGCAGCCAAGATGTCGGTTTTGACGAGCAGTACTTC. Amino acids: CASSQDVGFDEQYF.

The rearrangement links TRBV5-6 to TRBJ2-7, with D possibly matching TRBD1 (5 bases). The CDR3 consists of 13 residues. Trimming shortened V by 3 bases and J by 3 bases, and 10 bases separated the two germline ends. Germline CDR1 reads SGHDT; CDR2 reads YYEEEE. In nucleotides, the CDR3 is TGTGCCAGCAGCTCACAGGATTTCTACGAGCAGTACTTC. Protein product: CASSSQDFYEQYF.

The rearrangement joins TRBV7-2 to TRBJ1-2; 10 bases fit TRBD1. Germline lookup yields CDR1 SGHTA and CDR2 FQGNSA. This CDR3 contains 15 residues. The V segment lost 5 bases and the J segment 1 base; nucleotides outside the gene matches: 4. CDR3 in DNA: TGTGCCAGCAGCCCCAGGGACAGGGGTAACTATGGCTACACCTTC. Its protein product is CASSPRDRGNYGYTF.

The CDR3 DNA sequence: TGTGCCAGCAGCTTGGGAGGGCGTGGGACATTCTCCTACAATGAGCAGTTCTTC. This translates into CASSLGGRGTFSYNEQFF. This chain joins TRBV5-5 and TRBJ2-1, with D tentatively TRBD1 (6 bases). The V and J ends lost 0 bases and 0 bases respectively, with 16 bases between them. Germline V gene sequence: CDR1 SGHKS, CDR2 YYEKEE (reference sequence). This CDR3 contains 18 residues. Looking up the rest from reference TRBV5-5 and TRBJ2-1 gives the full variable domain: DAGVTQSPTHLIKTRGQQVTLRCSPISGHKSVSWYQQVLGQGPQFIFQYYEKEERGRGNFPDRFSARQFPNYSSELNVNALLLGDSALYLCASSLGGRGTFSYNEQFFGPGTRLTVL.

The J gene is TRBJ1-6, the V gene TRBV6-5; weak D call: TRBD1 (5 bases). Germline V gene lookup returns CDR1 MNHEY and CDR2 SVGAGI. The CDR3 is 12 amino acids. The V end was cut by 7 bases, the J end by 7 bases, with 8 bases between. CDR3 protein: CASNQGNSPLHF. CDR3 in DNA: TGTGCCAGCAACCAGGGAAATTCACCCCTCCACTTT.

V gene TRBV6-5 combines with J gene TRBJ2-5; D might be TRBD2 (6 bases). CDR3 size: 14 residues. From germline, CDR1 is MNHEY and CDR2 SVGAGI. V was clipped by 4 bases and J by 1 base, with 10 bases between them. The CDR3, as DNA: TGTGCCAGCAGTTCCGGGGGTACCCAAGAGACCCAGTACTTC. Protein product: CASSSGGTQETQYF.

This clone was recorded a few times. The chain is built from TRBV6-6 and TRBJ1-2; the D is unclear. The CDR3 contains 13 residues. Germline V lookup: CDR1 MNHNY, CDR2 SVGAGI (reference sequence). With 3 bases removed from V and 3 bases from J, the gap between germline ends came to 8 bases. This CDR3 is CASSYESDYGYTF. The CDR3 DNA reads as TGTGCCAGCAGTTATGAAAGCGACTATGGCTACACCTTC.

The chain uses TRBV7-9 and TRBJ1-2, with 10 bases matching TRBD1. This CDR3 has 16 residues. Trimming took 3 bases from V and 4 from J; bases not matched to a gene: 8. Germline CDR1 SEHNR, CDR2 FQNEAQ (reference sequence). The CDR3 bases are TGTGCCAGCAGCTTCACCGGGGGACAGGGGCCCTATGGCTACACCTTC. The encoded protein is CASSFTGGQGPYGYTF.

V is TRBV2 and J is TRBJ1-1; a possible D gene is TRBD1 (6 bases). This CDR3 contains 15 residues. Trimming left V 6 bases short and J 0 bases short, with 14 bases between. From germline, CDR1 is SNHLY and CDR2 FYNNEI. CDR3 sequence: CASRYRVFMNTEAFF. For the CDR3, the DNA is TGTGCCAGCAGGTACAGGGTATTCATGAACACTGAAGCTTTCTTT.

V and J are TRBV18 and TRBJ2-3, with a possible D match to TRBD2 (5 bases). The CDR3 is made up of 15 amino acids. Trimming shortened V by 5 bases and J by 2 bases, and 14 bases separated the two germline ends. The germline V gene encodes CDR1 KGHSH and CDR2 LQKENI. This CDR3 reads CASSSTRTDTDTQYF. Written as DNA, the CDR3 is TGTGCCAGCTCATCAACTAGGACGGACACAGATACGCAGTATTTT.

The chain combines TRBV5-1 with TRBJ1-3; D might be TRBD1 (5 bases). Trimming cost V 4 bases and J 0 bases, with 14 bases left between them. In germline, CDR1 is SGHRS, CDR2 YFSETQ. This CDR3 comprises 16 residues. CDR3 DNA: TGCGCCAGCAGCACCGACAGAACCTCCTCTGGAAACACCATATATTTT. Its translation is CASSTDRTSSGNTIYF.

The rearrangement joins TRBV11-2 to TRBJ2-2, with D possibly TRBD1 on 6 matching bases. This CDR3 region has 17 residues. Germline CDR1 reads SGHAT; CDR2 reads FQNNGV. The germline V and J ends were trimmed by 5 bases and 2 bases, with 18 bases remaining between them. Here the CDR3 DNA reads TGTGCCAGCAGCCCAGGGGTAGGATTTACTAACACCGGGGAGCTGTTTTTT. Its translation: CASSPGVGFTNTGELFF.

J is TRBJ2-7 and V is TRBV5-6, with TRBD1 as a possible D gene (5 bases). Trimming pared 0 bases from V and 4 bases from J, leaving 8 bases between. Germline V gene data show CDR1 as SGHDT and CDR2 as YYEEEE. The CDR3 loop spans 13 amino acids. This CDR3 reads CASSLVGVYEQYF. For the CDR3, the DNA is TGTGCCAGCAGCTTGGTAGGGGTGTACGAGCAGTACTTC. The full variable domain, its missing parts supplied by reference TRBV5-6 and TRBJ2-7, is DAGVTQSPTHLIKTRGQQVTLRCSPKSGHDTVSWYQQALGQGPQFIFQYYEEEERQRGNFPDRFSGHQFPNYSSELNVNALLLGDSALYLCASSLVGVYEQYFGPGTRLTVT.

The gene calls are TRBV12-5 and TRBJ2-5; 7 bases are shared with TRBD1. This CDR3 is built from 17 residues. The germline CDR1 and CDR2 sequences are LGHNT and FRNRAP. Losses at the gene ends were 0 bases for V and 2 bases for J; bases not matched to a gene: 9. The DNA of the CDR3 is TGTGCTAGTGGTTTGGTTAGTTTGGGACAGAAACAAGAGACCCAGTACTTC. As protein: CASGLVSLGQKQETQYF.

The gene calls are TRBV7-8 and TRBJ1-5; 9 bases fit TRBD1. V gave up 5 bases and J gave up 6 bases; unmatched junction bases: 5. The CDR3 has 14 amino acids. Germline CDR1 reads SGHVS; CDR2 reads FQNEAQ. The CDR3 region has the DNA TGTGCCAGCAGCCCAAGGGACAGGGCTCAGCCCCAGCATTTT. As protein: CASSPRDRAQPQHF. Filled out from reference TRBV7-8 and TRBJ1-5, the complete variable domain reads GAGVSQSPRYKVAKRGQDVALRCDPISGHVSLFWYQQALGQGPEFLTYFQNEAQLDKSGLPSDRFFAERPEGSVSTLKIQRTQQEDSAVYLCASSPRDRAQPQHFGDGTRLSIL.

The V call is TRBV27, the J call TRBJ2-7, with 9 bases aligning to TRBD1. CDR3 length equals 15 residues. V lost 6 bases and J lost 3; bases outside the gene matches: 9. Germline CDR1 is MNHEY and CDR2 is SMNVEV (reference sequence). CDR3 sequence: CASSSGTGKSYEQYF. The CDR3 DNA reads TGTGCCAGCAGCTCCGGGACAGGGAAAAGCTACGAGCAGTACTTC.